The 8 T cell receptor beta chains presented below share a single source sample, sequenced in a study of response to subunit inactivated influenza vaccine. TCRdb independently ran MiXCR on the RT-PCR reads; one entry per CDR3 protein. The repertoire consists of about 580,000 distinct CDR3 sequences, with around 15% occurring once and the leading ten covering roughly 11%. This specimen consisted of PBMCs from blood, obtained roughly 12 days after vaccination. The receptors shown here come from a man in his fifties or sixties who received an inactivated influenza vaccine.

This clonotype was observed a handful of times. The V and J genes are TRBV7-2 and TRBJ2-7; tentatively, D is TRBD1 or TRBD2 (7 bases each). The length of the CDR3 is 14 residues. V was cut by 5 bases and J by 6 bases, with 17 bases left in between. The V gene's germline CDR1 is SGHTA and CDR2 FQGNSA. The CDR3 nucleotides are TGTGCCAGCAGCACTAAGACAGGGAGGGGCGAGCAGTACTTC. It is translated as CASSTKTGRGEQYF.

CDR3 residues: CASSRDTINTGELFF. CDR3 nucleotide sequence: TGTGCCAGCAGCCGGGACACTATAAACACCGGGGAGCTGTTTTTT. The J gene is TRBJ2-2, the V gene TRBV7-9, with D perhaps matching TRBD1 (6 bases). The CDR3 extends over 15 amino acids. V was pared by 5 bases and J by 2 bases, with 12 bases between. CDR1 SEHNR and CDR2 FQNEAQ come from the germline V gene (reference sequence).

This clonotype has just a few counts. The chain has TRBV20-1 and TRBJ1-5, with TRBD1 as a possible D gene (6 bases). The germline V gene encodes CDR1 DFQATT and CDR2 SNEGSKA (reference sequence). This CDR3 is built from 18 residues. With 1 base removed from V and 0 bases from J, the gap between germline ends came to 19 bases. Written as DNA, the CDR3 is TGCAGTGCTAGAGTCCATACCGAGACAGGAGATAGCAATCAGCCCCAGCATTTT. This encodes CSARVHTETGDSNQPQHF.

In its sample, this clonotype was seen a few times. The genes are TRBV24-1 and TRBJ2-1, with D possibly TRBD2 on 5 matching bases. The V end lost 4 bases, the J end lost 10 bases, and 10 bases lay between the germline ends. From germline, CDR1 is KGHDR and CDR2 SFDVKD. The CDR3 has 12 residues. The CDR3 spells CATSEGGREQFF. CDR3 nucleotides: TGTGCCACCAGTGAGGGCGGGCGGGAGCAGTTCTTC.

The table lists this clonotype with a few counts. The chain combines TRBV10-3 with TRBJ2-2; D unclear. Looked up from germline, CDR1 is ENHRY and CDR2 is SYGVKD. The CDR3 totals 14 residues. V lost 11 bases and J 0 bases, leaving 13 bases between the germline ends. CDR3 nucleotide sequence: TGTGCCCATTCTAAAAGCGCGAACACCGGGGAGCTGTTTTTT. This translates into CAHSKSANTGELFF.

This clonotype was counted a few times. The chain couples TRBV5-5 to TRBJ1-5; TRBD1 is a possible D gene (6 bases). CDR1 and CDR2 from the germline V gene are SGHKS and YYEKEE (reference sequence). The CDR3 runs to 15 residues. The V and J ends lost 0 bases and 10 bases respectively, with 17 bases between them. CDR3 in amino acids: CASSLEVGGYEPQHF. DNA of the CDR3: TGTGCCAGCAGCTTGGAGGTTGGGGGCTACGAACCCCAGCATTTT. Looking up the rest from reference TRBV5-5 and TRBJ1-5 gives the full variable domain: DAGVTQSPTHLIKTRGQQVTLRCSPISGHKSVSWYQQVLGQGPQFIFQYYEKEERGRGNFPDRFSARQFPNYSSELNVNALLLGDSALYLCASSLEVGGYEPQHFGDGTRLSIL.

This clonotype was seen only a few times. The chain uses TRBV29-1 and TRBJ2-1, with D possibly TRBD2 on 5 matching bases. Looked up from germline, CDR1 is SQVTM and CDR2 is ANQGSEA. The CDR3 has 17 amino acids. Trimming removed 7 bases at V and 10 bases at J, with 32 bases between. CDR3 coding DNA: TGCAGCGCCATTAGGGAAACCGCTAGCATGTACAGAGGAGAGCAGTTCTTC. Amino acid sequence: CSAIRETASMYRGEQFF.

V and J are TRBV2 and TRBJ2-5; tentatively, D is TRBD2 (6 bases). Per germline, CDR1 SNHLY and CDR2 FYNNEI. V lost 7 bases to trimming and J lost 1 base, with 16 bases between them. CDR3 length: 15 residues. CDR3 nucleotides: TGTGCCAGCATGTTTGAGACTAGAGTCCAAGAGACCCAGTACTTC. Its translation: CASMFETRVQETQYF.